The 14 T cell receptor beta chains listed next were all sequenced from one sample in a study of cytotoxic CD8 clonotypes in ibrutinib-treated CLL. The method was immunoSEQ multiplex PCR; TCRdb's version includes in-frame clones alone and lacks a portion of them. The repertoire has some 200,000 clones, 72% of them found once; the top ten carry around an eighth. This specimen consisted of PBMCs, obtained after 24 months of ibrutinib treatment. Source of these receptors: a human donor with chronic lymphocytic leukemia.

Here the CDR3 reads CASSRGDSNQPQHF. The CDR3 nucleotides are TGTGCCAGCAGTAGGGGAGATAGCAATCAGCCCCAGCATTTT. The chain couples TRBV27 to TRBJ1-5; D perhaps matches TRBD1 (5 bases). The germline V gene has CDR1 MNHEY and CDR2 SMNVEV (reference sequence). The CDR3 runs 14 residues. V lost 5 bases and J lost 0, with 8 bases in between.

This clone came up a few times. The genes are TRBV28 and TRBJ1-5; weak D call: TRBD1 (6 bases). This CDR3 region has 12 residues. V was pared by 5 bases and J by 9 bases, with 11 bases between. CDR1 MDHEN and CDR2 SYDVKM come from the germline V gene. The DNA of the CDR3 is TGTGCCAGCAGTGTTCAGGGGTCGCCCCAGCATTTT. Its protein is CASSVQGSPQHF.

V gene TRBV10-3 combines with J gene TRBJ1-1; 9 bases line up with TRBD1. V dropped 11 bases and J dropped 3; count of bases not matched to a gene: 7. Germline V gene sequence: CDR1 ENHRY, CDR2 SYGVKD. CDR3 length equals 13 residues. The CDR3 here is CAAQGAEDTEAFF. The CDR3 bases are TGTGCCGCACAGGGGGCCGAGGACACTGAAGCTTTCTTT.

V gene TRBV27 combines with J gene TRBJ2-7; a possible D gene is TRBD1 (6 bases). V was cut by 6 bases and J by 6 bases, with 18 bases left in between. In germline, CDR1 is MNHEY, CDR2 SMNVEV (reference sequence). The CDR3 loop spans 14 amino acids. CDR3 amino acids: CASSLVRGVPEQYF. In nucleotides, the CDR3 is TGTGCCAGCAGCCTCGTCAGGGGCGTCCCCGAGCAGTACTTC.

The rearrangement uses TRBV15 and TRBJ2-1; D is perhaps TRBD1 or TRBD2 (5 bases each). The V gene's germline CDR1 is LNHNV and CDR2 YYDKDF (reference sequence). The V gene lost 0 bases and the J gene lost 8 bases, with 26 bases spanning the gap. The CDR3 spans 19 residues. This CDR3 is CATSRDPALRHPRGDEQFF. The CDR3 DNA is TGTGCCACCAGCAGAGATCCGGCCTTGAGACACCCCCGGGGCGATGAGCAGTTCTTC.

The chain has TRBV6-5 and TRBJ1-5; unclear D gene. CDR1 and CDR2 (germline): MNHEY, SVGAGI. The CDR3 runs to 13 residues. The V end was cut by 0 bases, the J end by 5 bases, with 5 bases between. The CDR3 sequence is CASSYSGYQPQHF. The CDR3 DNA reads TGTGCCAGCAGTTACTCGGGGTATCAGCCCCAGCATTTT.

The genes are TRBV29-1 and TRBJ2-3; D gene unclear. The CDR3 totals 13 residues. Trimming cost V 2 bases and J 1 base, with 7 bases left between them. In germline, CDR1 is SQVTM, CDR2 ANQGSEA. The CDR3 nucleotides read TGCAGCGTTGAATCCATGGGCACAGATACGCAGTATTTT. Translating it yields CSVESMGTDTQYF.

V gene TRBV4-3 combines with J gene TRBJ2-7; TRBD2 aligns across 14 bases. The CDR3 extends over 18 amino acids. The V and J ends lost 0 bases and 4 bases, in that order; junction bases with no gene match: 8. Looked up from germline, CDR1 is LGHNA and CDR2 is YSLEER. This chain's CDR3 is CASSQDVGLAGVGYEQYF. CDR3 in DNA: TGCGCCAGCAGCCAAGACGTGGGACTAGCGGGAGTAGGGTACGAGCAGTACTTC.

This clone showed up just a few times. The V call is TRBV20-1, the J call TRBJ2-1; no definite D call. This CDR3 comprises 11 residues. Trimming pared 1 base from V and 12 bases from J, leaving 10 bases between. Per the germline V gene, CDR1 is DFQATT and CDR2 is SNEGSKA (reference sequence). For the CDR3, the DNA is TGCAGTGCTAGAGTTTTGGGTGGGCAGTTCTTC. Protein sequence: CSARVLGGQFF.

This clone occurred a few times. This chain uses TRBV18 with TRBJ2-3; 9 bases match TRBD2. Per germline, CDR1 KGHSH and CDR2 LQKENI. CDR3 length equals 18 residues. V dropped 2 bases and J dropped 2; count of bases not matched to a gene: 11. CDR3 in amino acids: CASSPSQREVPYTDTQYF. The CDR3 DNA sequence: TGTGCCAGCTCACCAAGTCAGCGGGAGGTTCCGTACACAGATACGCAGTATTTT.

The rearrangement uses TRBV19 and TRBJ2-3, with D hard to call. CDR1 is LNHDA and CDR2 is SQIVND in the germline V gene (reference sequence). The CDR3 sequence is 12 residues long. V lost 5 bases to trimming and J lost 6 bases, with 9 bases between them. CDR3 sequence (DNA): TGTGCCAGTAGTTGGACGGAGGATACGCAGTATTTT. Protein: CASSWTEDTQYF.

The chain recombines TRBV2 with TRBJ2-7; the D is unclear. Looked up from germline, CDR1 is SNHLY and CDR2 is FYNNEI. V was cut by 5 bases and J by 1 base, with 15 bases left in between. CDR3 length: 15 amino acids. CDR3 nucleotide sequence: TGTGCCAGCAGTTTTGAACAGCCCTCGTCCTACGAGCAGTACTTC. Protein sequence: CASSFEQPSSYEQYF.

Only a few counts were recorded for this clone. This chain uses TRBV5-1 with TRBJ1-2, with TRBD1 matching over 9 bases. CDR1 is SGHRS and CDR2 is YFSETQ in the germline V gene. The V and J ends lost 2 bases and 5 bases, in that order; junction bases with no gene match: 7. This CDR3 comprises 15 residues. The CDR3 coding sequence is TGCGCCAGCAGCTTAAGGACAGGGGAATCATATGGCTACACCTTC. It specifies CASSLRTGESYGYTF.

The chain joins TRBV30 to TRBJ1-2; D remains unclear. This CDR3 region has 13 residues. Germline loops: CDR1 GTSNPN, CDR2 SVGIG (reference sequence). Trimming took 3 bases from V and 7 from J, leaving 15 bases between them. CDR3 coding DNA: TGTGCCTGGAGGATGGACCGAGACACTGGCTACACCTTC. Protein sequence: CAWRMDRDTGYTF.